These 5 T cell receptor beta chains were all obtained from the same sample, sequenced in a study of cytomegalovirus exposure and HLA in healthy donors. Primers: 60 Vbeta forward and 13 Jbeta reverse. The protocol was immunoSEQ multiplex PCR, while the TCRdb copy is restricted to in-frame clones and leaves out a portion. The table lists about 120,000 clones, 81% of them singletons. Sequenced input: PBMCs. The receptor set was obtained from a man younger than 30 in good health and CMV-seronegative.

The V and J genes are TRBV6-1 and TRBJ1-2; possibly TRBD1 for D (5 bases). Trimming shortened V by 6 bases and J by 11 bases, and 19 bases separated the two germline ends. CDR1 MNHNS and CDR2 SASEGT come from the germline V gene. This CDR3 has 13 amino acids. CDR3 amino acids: CASRAGTLMGYTF. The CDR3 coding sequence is TGTGCCAGCAGGGCCGGGACTCTAATGGGATACACCTTC.

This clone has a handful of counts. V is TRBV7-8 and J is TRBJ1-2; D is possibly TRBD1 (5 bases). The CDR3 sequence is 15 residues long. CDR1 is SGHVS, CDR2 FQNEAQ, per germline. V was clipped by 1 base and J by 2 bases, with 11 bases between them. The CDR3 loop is CASSLGGGTNYGYTF. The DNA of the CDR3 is TGTGCCAGCAGCTTAGGGGGGGGAACGAACTATGGCTACACCTTC.

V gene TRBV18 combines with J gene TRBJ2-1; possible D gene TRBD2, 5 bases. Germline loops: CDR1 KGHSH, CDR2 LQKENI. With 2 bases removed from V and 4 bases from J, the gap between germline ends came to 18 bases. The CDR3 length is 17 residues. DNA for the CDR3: TGTGCCAGCTCACCAGGCACCGGGGTGTCTCTTTACAATGAGCAGTTCTTC. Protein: CASSPGTGVSLYNEQFF.

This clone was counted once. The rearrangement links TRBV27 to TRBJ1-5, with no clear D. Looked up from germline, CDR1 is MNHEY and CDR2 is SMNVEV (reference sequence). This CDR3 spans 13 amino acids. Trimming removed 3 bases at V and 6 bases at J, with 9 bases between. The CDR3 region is CASSLRVSQPQHF. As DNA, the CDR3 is TGTGCCAGCAGTTTGCGAGTAAGTCAGCCCCAGCATTTT.

As DNA, the CDR3 is TGTGCCAGCAGCTTAGGCGACTCTGGAAACACCATATATTTT. It translates to CASSLGDSGNTIYF. The chain couples TRBV11-3 to TRBJ1-3; D gene ambiguous. The CDR3 has 14 residues. Looked up from germline, CDR1 is SGHNT and CDR2 is YENEEA. V dropped 1 base and J dropped 0 bases, with 4 bases sitting between them.